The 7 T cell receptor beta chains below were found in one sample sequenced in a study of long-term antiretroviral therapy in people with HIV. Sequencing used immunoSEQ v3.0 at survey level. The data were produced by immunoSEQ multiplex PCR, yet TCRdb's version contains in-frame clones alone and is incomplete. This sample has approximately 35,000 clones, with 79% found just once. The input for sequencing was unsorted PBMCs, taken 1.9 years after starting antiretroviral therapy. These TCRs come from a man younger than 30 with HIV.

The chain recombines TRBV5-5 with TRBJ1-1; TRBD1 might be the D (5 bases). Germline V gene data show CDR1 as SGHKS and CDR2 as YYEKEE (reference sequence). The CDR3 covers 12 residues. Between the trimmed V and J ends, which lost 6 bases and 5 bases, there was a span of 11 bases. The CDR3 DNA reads TGTGCCAGCACTCAGGGAGGGACTGAAGCTTTCTTT. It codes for CASTQGGTEAFF.

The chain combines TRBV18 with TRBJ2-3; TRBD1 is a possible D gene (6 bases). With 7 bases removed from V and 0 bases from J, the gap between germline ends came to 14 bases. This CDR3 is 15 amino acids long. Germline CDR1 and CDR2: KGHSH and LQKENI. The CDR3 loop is CASCRGGSSTDTQYF. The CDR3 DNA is TGTGCCAGCTGTCGAGGGGGTTCCAGCACAGATACGCAGTATTTT.

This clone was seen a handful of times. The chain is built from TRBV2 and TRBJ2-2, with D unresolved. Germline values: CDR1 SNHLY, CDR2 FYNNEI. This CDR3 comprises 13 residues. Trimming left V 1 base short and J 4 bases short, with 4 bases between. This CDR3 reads CASSEGSTGELFF. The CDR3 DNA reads TGTGCCAGCAGTGAAGGGAGCACCGGGGAGCTGTTTTTT.

The CDR3 here is CASIKGGGREDTQYF. CDR3 nucleotides: TGTGCCAGCATAAAGGGTGGGGGCAGGGAAGATACGCAGTATTTT. The V and J genes are TRBV28 and TRBJ2-3; possibly TRBD1 for D (6 bases). Germline-derived CDR1 and CDR2 are MDHEN and SYDVKM. Trimming removed 7 bases from V and 5 bases from J, with 19 bases in between. The CDR3 spans 15 residues.

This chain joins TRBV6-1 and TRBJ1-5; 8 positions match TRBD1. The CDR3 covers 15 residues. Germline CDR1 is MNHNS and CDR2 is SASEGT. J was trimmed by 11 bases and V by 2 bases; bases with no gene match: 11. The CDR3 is CASSESRDRFIAQHF. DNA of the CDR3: TGTGCCAGCAGTGAATCCCGGGACAGGTTTATAGCCCAGCATTTT.

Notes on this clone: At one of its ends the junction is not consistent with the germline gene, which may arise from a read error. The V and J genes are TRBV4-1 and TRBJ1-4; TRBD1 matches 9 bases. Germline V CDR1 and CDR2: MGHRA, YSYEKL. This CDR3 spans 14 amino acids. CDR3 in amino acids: CASSQGTGWEKLLF. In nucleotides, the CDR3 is TGCGCCAGCAGCCAGGGGACAGGGTGGGAAAAACTGCTTTTT.

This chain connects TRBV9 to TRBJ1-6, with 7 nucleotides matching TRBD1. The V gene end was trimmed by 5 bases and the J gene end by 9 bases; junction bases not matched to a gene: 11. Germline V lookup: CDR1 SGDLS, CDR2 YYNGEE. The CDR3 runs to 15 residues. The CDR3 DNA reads TGTGCCAGCAGTGAGACAGGGAACATCCGTTCACCCCTCCACTTT. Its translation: CASSETGNIRSPLHF.